The 2 T cell receptor beta chains in this list originate from one sample, sequenced in a study of regulatory T cells in long-lasting Graves disease. Time point defined: persistent/refractory GD, antithyroid drugs over 5 years with positive TRAb. PBMCs provided the RNA from which the TCR library was made. Relying on iRepertoire HTBI primers and Arm-PCR of CDR3 regions, the team built TCR beta libraries. Each CDR3 protein is one row after TCRdb ran MiXCR on the multiplex PCR reads. The table records under 450,000 distinct CDR3 sequences, 23% of them present only once. The sequencing here drew on peripheral blood mononuclear cells (PBMCs), taken when the disease was refractory, from a patient treated with antithyroid drugs. The receptors shown here come from a female donor with Graves disease.

DNA for the CDR3: TGCGCCAGCAGCTTTGGCGCGGTAGCCAAAAACATTCAGTACTTC. It codes for CASSFGAVAKNIQYF. The chain recombines TRBV5-1 with TRBJ2-4; no clear D. The CDR3 is 15 amino acids. CDR1 is SGHRS and CDR2 is YFSETQ in the germline V gene. V shed 2 bases and J shed 0 bases, with 9 bases lying between them. The whole variable domain, remainder taken from reference TRBV5-1 and TRBJ2-4, is KAGVTQTPRYLIKTRGQQVTLSCSPISGHRSVSWYQQTPGQGLQFLFEYFSETQRNKGNFPGRFSGRQFSNSRSEMNVSTLELGDSALYLCASSFGAVAKNIQYFGAGTRLSVL.

This clonotype was counted at least ten times. The chain recombines TRBV28 with TRBJ1-2; perhaps TRBD1 as D (6 bases). The CDR3 extends over 14 amino acids. In germline, CDR1 is MDHEN, CDR2 SYDVKM. Trimming pared 2 bases from V and 5 bases from J, leaving 12 bases between. CDR3 DNA sequence: TGTGCCAGCAGTTTAGGGGGCGGGGTTTATGGCTACACCTTC. Translating it yields CASSLGGGVYGYTF.